This TCR beta chain is drawn from a study of cytomegalovirus exposure and HLA in healthy donors. General study results and limits: Fewer N-insertions (relative to the 666-donor mean) were reportedly seen in an Asian-associated ancestry cluster in a later analysis. Later analysis showed most CMV-associated TCR beta chains appearing HLA-restricted.

PCR was performed using 60 Vbeta and 13 Jbeta primers. Assay: immunoSEQ multiplex PCR; the TCRdb copy retains only in-frame clones and omits some. The sample lists about 150,000 clones, around 74% occurring once. J gave up 3 bases and V 4 bases, and 6 bases lay outside the gene matches. Germline V gene lookup returns CDR1 MNHEY and CDR2 SVGAGI. CDR3 size: 16 residues. Donors likely had unrecorded immune exposures despite being nominally healthy when sampled. This clone came up a few times. The antigen is unknown. The V and J genes are TRBV6-5 and TRBJ1-1; TRBD1 aligns across 12 bases. The TCR comes from a man in his late teens or twenties in good health and CMV-seronegative. Specimen: PBMCs. This CDR3 is CASSLAGTGGYTEAFF. The CDR3 bases are TGTGCCAGCAGTTTGGCGGGGACAGGGGGCTACACTGAAGCTTTCTTT.